This T cell receptor beta chain was profiled in a study of CD4 and CD8 cells across lung adenocarcinoma regions. MiXCR was run by TCRdb on the PCR reads, yielding one entry per CDR3 protein. The table includes some 10,000 distinct CDR3 sequences, 40% to 60% detected once. The CDR3 extends over 15 amino acids. Per germline, CDR1 GTSNPN and CDR2 SVGIG (reference sequence). The patients had localized lung adenocarcinoma, a non-small cell subtype. The V gene is TRBV30, the J gene TRBJ2-1; 12 positions match TRBD2. The J call may not be correct, given that the DNA end is closer to TRBJ2-7. The receptor's source is a male donor with lung adenocarcinoma. The CD4 and CD8 labels of this study may be unreliable. Sequenced input: CD8+ T cells from the margin of a lung tumor. CDR3 nucleotide sequence: TGTGCCTGGAGTGTCGGACTAGCGGGACCTTACGAGCAGTACTTC. Protein sequence: CAWSVGLAGPYEQYF.